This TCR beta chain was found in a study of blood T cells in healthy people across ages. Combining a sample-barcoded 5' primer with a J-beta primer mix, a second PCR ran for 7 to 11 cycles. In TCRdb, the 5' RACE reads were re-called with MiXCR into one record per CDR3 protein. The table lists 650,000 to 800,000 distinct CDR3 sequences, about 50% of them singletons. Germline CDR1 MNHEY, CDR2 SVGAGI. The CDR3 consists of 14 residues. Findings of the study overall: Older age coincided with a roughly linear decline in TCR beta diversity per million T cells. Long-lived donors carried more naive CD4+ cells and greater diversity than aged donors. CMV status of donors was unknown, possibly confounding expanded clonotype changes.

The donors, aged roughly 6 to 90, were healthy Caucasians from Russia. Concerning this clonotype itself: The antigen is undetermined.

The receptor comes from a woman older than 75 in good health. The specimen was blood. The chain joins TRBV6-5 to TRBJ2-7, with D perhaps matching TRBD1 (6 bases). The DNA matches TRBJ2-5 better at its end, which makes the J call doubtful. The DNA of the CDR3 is TGTGCCAGCAGTGACCGCACAGGGAGTGAGACCCAGTACTTC. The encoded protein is CASSDRTGSETQYF.